This T cell receptor (beta chain) was identified in a study of cytomegalovirus exposure and HLA in healthy donors. Overall study results and limits: In vitro data verified a few CMV-associated chains as specific for CMV antigens. A later analysis showed TCR association rates differing by HLA locus, peaking at DRB1 and lowest at HLA-C.

The study ran its PCR with 60 Vbeta and 13 Jbeta primers. Libraries were prepared by immunoSEQ multiplex PCR; TCRdb keeps only in-frame clonotypes and omits some of them. The sample carries about 140,000 clones, over 70% recorded once. The CDR3 consists of 15 residues. Germline-derived CDR1 and CDR2 are SEHNR and FQNEAQ (reference sequence). V was trimmed by 3 bases and J by 2 bases, leaving 11 bases between them. This clone was seen only a few times. Its matching antigen is unknown. The sample taken for sequencing was PBMCs. This TCR derives from a male donor in good health and CMV-seronegative. The chain has TRBV7-9 and TRBJ2-1; D possibly corresponds to TRBD1 (6 bases). The CDR3 bases are TGTGCCAGCAGCTTTGGGACACAAGCCTACAATGAGCAGTTCTTC. Protein product: CASSFGTQAYNEQFF.